This T cell receptor beta chain appears in the sequencing data of a study of identical twins. CDR3 length equals 18 residues. The germline V gene has CDR1 LGHNA and CDR2 YNFKEQ. The trim removed 0 bases at V and 4 bases at J, leaving 11 bases unmatched. This clonotype was observed a handful of times. Its antigen is unidentified. TCRdb analysed the 5' RACE reads with MiXCR anew, one entry per CDR3 protein. This sample yields about 220,000 distinct CDR3 sequences, of which about a tenth are seen a single time; about 5.5% belongs to the top ten. Study results and limitations: Models underestimated how often monozygotic twins shared out-of-frame TCR alpha. Partly confounded zero-insertion analyses could result from invariant MAIT and iNKT cells.

The sample comprised memory (CD45RO+) T cells sorted from blood. This TCR came from a woman in her late teens or twenties in good health. The genes are TRBV4-2 and TRBJ2-3, with 9 bases identical to TRBD2. For the CDR3, the DNA is TGTGCCAGCAGCCAAGATGCGTTGGCTAGCGGGGCGTCAGATACGCAGTATTTT. Amino acids: CASSQDALASGASDTQYF.